This TCR beta chain was recorded in a study of T cells after yellow fever vaccination. Findings and caveats of the study: Weaker in magnitude, the secondary response showed a faster peak on day 5 versus 15.

V shed 2 bases and J 2 bases; nucleotides not matched to a gene: 11. This CDR3 is 18 amino acids long. Germline CDR1 is MNHNY and CDR2 is SVGAGI (reference sequence). Each CDR3 protein is one row after TCRdb ran MiXCR on the 5' RACE reads. The sample holds 100,000 to 150,000 distinct CDR3 sequences, roughly 15% seen once. This clonotype appeared a few times. Its matching antigen is unknown. The sequence was obtained from a man aged 18 to 29 who received the YFV17D yellow fever vaccine. J is TRBJ2-3 and V is TRBV6-6; TRBD2 matches 9 bases. The sequences come from CD8+ T cells sorted from PBMCs, collected 5 days after the yellow fever booster vaccination. CDR3 sequence: CASSYLSGGGGITDTQYF. CDR3 nucleotides: TGTGCCAGCAGTTACCTCTCCGGCGGGGGGGGTATCACAGATACGCAGTATTTT.